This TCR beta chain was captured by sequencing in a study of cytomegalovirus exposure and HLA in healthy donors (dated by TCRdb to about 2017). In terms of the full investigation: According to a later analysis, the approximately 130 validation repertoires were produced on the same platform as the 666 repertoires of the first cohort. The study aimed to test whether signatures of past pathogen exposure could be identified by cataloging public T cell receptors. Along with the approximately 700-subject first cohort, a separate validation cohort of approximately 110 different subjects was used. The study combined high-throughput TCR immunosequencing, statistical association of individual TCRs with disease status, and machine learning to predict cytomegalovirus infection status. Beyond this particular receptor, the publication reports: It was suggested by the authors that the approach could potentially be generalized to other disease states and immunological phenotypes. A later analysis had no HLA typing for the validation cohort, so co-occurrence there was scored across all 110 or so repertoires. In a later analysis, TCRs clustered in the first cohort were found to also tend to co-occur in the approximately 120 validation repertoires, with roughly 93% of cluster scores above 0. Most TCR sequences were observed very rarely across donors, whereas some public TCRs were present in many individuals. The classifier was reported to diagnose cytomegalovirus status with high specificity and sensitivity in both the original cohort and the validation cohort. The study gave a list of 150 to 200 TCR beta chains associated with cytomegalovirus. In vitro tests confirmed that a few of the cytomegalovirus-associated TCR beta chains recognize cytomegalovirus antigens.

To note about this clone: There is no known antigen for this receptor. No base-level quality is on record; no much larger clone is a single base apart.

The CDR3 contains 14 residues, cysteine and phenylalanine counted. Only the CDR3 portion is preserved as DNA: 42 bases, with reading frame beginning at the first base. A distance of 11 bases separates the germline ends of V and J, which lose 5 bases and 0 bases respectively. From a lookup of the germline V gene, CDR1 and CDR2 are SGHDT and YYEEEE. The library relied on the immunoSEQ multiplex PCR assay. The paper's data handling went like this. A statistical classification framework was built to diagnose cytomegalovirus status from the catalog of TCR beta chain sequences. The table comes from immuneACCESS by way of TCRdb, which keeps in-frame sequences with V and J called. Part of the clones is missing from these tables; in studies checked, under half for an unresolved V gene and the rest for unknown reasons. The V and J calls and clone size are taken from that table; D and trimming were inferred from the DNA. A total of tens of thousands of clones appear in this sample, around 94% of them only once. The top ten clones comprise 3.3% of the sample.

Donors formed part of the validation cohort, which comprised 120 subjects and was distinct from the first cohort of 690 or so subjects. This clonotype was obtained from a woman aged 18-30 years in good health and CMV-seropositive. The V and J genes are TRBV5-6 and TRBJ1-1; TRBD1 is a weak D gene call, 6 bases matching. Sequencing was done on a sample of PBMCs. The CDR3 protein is CASRPGHLNTEAFF. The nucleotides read TGTGCCAGCAGACCGGGACACCTGAACACTGAAGCTTTCTTT.